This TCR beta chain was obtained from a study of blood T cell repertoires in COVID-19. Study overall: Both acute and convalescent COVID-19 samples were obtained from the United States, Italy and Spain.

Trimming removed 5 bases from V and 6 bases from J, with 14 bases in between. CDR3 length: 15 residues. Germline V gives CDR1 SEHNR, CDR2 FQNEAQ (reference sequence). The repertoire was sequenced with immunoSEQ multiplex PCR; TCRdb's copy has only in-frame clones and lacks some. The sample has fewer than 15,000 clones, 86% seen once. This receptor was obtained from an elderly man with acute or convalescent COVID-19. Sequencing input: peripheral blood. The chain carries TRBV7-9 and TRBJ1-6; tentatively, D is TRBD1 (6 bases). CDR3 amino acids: CASSGEGGGNSPLHF. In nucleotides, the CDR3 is TGTGCCAGCAGCGGAGAGGGAGGGGGTAATTCACCCCTCCACTTT.